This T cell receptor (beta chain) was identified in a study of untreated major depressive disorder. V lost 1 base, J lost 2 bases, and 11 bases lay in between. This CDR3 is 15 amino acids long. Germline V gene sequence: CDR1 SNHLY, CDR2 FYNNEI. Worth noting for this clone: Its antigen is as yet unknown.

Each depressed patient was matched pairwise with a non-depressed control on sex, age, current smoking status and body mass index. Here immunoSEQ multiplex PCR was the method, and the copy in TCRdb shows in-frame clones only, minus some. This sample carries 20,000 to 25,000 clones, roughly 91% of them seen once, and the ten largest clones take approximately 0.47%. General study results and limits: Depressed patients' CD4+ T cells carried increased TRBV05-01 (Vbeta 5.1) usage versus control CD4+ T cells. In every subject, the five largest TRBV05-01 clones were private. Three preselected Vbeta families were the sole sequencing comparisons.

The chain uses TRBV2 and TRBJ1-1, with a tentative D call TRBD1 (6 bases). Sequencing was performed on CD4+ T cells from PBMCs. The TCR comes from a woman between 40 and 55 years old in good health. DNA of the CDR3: TGTGCCAGCAGTGAAGAGAGGGGGATCAACACTGAAGCTTTCTTT. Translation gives CASSEERGINTEAFF.